This TCR beta chain derives from a study of blood T cell repertoires in COVID-19. Looking at the study overall: Whether acute or convalescent, the COVID-19 samples came from the United States, Italy and Spain.

Produced via immunoSEQ multiplex PCR; TCRdb's table is partial and in-frame only. The sample contains more than 300,000 clones, about 90% of which appear only once. Patients of the Seattle cohort, enrolled during active infection, were followed longitudinally. The germline V gene encodes CDR1 SGHTA and CDR2 FQGTGA. The CDR3 contains 13 residues. Trimming removed 5 bases at V and 3 bases at J, with 11 bases between. This clonotype originated in a woman in her thirties with COVID-19, enrolled during active disease. This chain joins TRBV7-3 and TRBJ2-7; the D gene is possibly TRBD1 (6 bases). Specimen: peripheral blood. Here the CDR3 DNA reads TGTGCCAGCAGCCCCCGGACAGACTACGAGCAGTACTTC. This sequence encodes CASSPRTDYEQYF.